This T cell receptor (beta chain) was sequenced for a study of cytotoxic CD8 clonotypes in ibrutinib-treated CLL. About the study: There were, on average, 255,043 productive templates and 85,000 to 95,000 productive rearrangements per sample.

Whole-study results and caveats: Timing of sampling differed between sustained-remission and progressing patients.

The CDR3 extends over 14 amino acids. V was cut by 6 bases and J by 0 bases, with 12 bases left in between. Germline-derived CDR1 and CDR2 are SGHRS and YFSETQ. The data were produced by immunoSEQ multiplex PCR, yet TCRdb's version contains in-frame clones alone and is incomplete. Seen here are fewer than 35,000 clones, 65% to 90% observed once, and the top ten hold 8%. The table lists this clone with a count of one. Its specificity is not known. Frozen-stored PBMCs produced 1.5 to 2.5 micrograms of genomic DNA for TCR beta libraries. The V gene is TRBV5-1, the J gene TRBJ1-2, with D possibly matching TRBD1 (5 bases). This material consisted of PBMCs, taken after 24 months of ibrutinib treatment. The receptor was isolated from a human donor with chronic lymphocytic leukemia. CDR3 in DNA: TGCGCCAGCACCGTGATGGGGGCTAACTATGGCTACACCTTC. Its protein is CASTVMGANYGYTF.